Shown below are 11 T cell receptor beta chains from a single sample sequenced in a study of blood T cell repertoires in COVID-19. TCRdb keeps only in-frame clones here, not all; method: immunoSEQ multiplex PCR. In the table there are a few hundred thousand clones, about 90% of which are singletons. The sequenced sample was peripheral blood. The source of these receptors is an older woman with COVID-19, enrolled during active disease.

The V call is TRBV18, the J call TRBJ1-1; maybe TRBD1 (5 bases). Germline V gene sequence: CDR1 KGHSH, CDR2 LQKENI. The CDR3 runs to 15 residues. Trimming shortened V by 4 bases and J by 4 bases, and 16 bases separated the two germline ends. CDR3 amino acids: CASSLRAGEVTEAFF. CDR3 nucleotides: TGTGCCAGCTCACTCCGGGCGGGGGAGGTCACTGAAGCTTTCTTT.

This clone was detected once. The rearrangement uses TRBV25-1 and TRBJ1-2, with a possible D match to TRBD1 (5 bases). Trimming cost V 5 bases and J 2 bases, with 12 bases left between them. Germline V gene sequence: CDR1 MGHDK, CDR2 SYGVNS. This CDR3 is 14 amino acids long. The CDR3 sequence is CASSPLGGNYGYTF. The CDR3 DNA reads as TGTGCCAGCAGTCCCCTGGGGGGAAACTATGGCTACACCTTC.

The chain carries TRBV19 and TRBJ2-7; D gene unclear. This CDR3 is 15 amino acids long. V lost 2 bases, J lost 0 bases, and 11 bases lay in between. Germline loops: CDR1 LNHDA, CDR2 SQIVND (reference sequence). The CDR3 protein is CASSIRYRSSYEQYF. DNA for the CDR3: TGTGCCAGTAGTATAAGGTACAGAAGCTCCTACGAGCAGTACTTC. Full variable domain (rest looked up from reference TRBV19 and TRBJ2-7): DGGITQSPKYLFRKEGQNVTLSCEQNLNHDAMYWYRQDPGQGLRLIYYSQIVNDFQKGDIAEGYSVSREKKESFPLTVTSAQKNPTAFYLCASSIRYRSSYEQYFGPGTRLTVT.

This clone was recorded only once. The DNA for the CDR3 is TGCGCCAGCAGCTTCACTAGCGGGGGGGCCCCAGATACGCAGTATTTT. It is translated as CASSFTSGGAPDTQYF. The gene calls are TRBV5-1 and TRBJ2-3; 13 nucleotides agree with TRBD2. The junction had 4 bases not matched to a gene; V was cut back by 2 bases and J by 4 bases. CDR1 is SGHRS, CDR2 YFSETQ, per germline. The CDR3 runs to 16 residues.

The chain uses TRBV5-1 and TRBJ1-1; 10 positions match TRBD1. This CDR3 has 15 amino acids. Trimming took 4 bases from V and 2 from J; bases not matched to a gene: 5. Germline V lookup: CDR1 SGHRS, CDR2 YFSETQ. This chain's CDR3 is CASSTRTGGNTEAFF. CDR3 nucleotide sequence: TGCGCCAGCAGCACTCGGACAGGGGGTAACACTGAAGCTTTCTTT.

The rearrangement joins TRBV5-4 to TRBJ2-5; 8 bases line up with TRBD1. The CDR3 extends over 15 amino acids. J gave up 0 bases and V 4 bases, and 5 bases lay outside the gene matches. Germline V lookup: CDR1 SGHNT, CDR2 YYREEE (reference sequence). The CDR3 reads CASSRDRHNQETQYF. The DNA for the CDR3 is TGTGCCAGCAGCAGGGACAGGCATAACCAAGAGACCCAGTACTTC.

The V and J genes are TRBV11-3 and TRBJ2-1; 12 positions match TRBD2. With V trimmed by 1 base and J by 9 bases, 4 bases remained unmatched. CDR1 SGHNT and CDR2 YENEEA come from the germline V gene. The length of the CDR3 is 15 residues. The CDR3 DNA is TGTGCCAGCAGCTTAGTGGCTAGCGGGGGGGTTGAGCAGTTCTTC. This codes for CASSLVASGGVEQFF.

CDR3 sequence: CASSGGDQPQHF. Written as DNA, the CDR3 is TGTGCCAGCAGTGGGGGGGATCAGCCCCAGCATTTT. V is TRBV4-2 and J is TRBJ1-5, with D maybe TRBD1 (5 bases). CDR3 length: 12 residues. CDR1 and CDR2 (germline): LGHNA, YNFKEQ. The germline V and J ends were trimmed by 6 bases and 5 bases, with 8 bases remaining between them.

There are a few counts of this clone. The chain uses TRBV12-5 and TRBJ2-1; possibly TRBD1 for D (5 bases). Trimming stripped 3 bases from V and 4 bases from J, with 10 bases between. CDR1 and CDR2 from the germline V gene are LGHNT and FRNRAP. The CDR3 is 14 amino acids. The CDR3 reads CASGLGVSYNEQFF. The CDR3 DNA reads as TGTGCTAGTGGTTTAGGGGTTTCATACAATGAGCAGTTCTTC.

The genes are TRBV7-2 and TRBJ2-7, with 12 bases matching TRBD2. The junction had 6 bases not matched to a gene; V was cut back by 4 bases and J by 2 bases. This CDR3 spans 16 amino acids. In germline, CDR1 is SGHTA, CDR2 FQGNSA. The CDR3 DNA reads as TGTGCCAGCAGCTCGGCGACTAGCGGGGGAACCTACGAGCAGTACTTC. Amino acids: CASSSATSGGTYEQYF.

The CDR3 DNA follows: TGCGCCAGCAGCCAGGGGAGGGCTGCCAGGCCCTACGAGCAGTACTTC. It encodes CASSQGRAARPYEQYF. The genes are TRBV4-1 and TRBJ2-7; TRBD2 aligns across 7 bases. CDR1 and CDR2 from the germline V gene are MGHRA and YSYEKL. The CDR3 extends over 16 amino acids. V lost 3 bases, J lost 2 bases, and 10 bases stayed unmatched.